A single sample is the source of the 5 T cell receptor beta chains below, sequenced in a study of shared clonotypes between healthy human individuals. Clones were sequenced by immunoSEQ multiplex PCR, and TCRdb holds only the in-frame ones, with some missing. In the table there are roughly 2.4 million clones, approximately 96% of which are singletons. Input material: naive CD4+ T cells sorted from blood. Sample subset: CD45RA+ positively selected. The receptors were gathered from a man aged 18 to 29 in good health.

CDR3 in amino acids: CASSHGTSIPYEQYF. As DNA, the CDR3 is TGTGCCAGCAGCCATGGGACTAGTATCCCTTACGAGCAGTACTTC. The chain carries TRBV7-9 and TRBJ2-7; TRBD2 matches at 8 bases. J was trimmed by 4 bases and V by 5 bases; bases with no gene match: 10. CDR1 SEHNR and CDR2 FQNEAQ come from the germline V gene (reference sequence). The CDR3 loop spans 15 amino acids.

The V gene is TRBV19, the J gene TRBJ2-7; 9 bases are shared with TRBD2. The CDR3 totals 15 residues. CDR1 and CDR2 from the germline V gene are LNHDA and SQIVND (reference sequence). Germline trimming cut 5 bases from V and 2 bases from J; bases unmatched to any gene: 7. CDR3 protein: CASSSRLAAAYEQYF. CDR3 in DNA: TGTGCCAGTAGTTCCCGACTAGCGGCCGCCTACGAGCAGTACTTC.

V and J are TRBV9 and TRBJ2-1, with D tentatively TRBD2 (6 bases). Trimming stripped 4 bases from V and 0 bases from J, with 14 bases between. The V gene's germline CDR1 is SGDLS and CDR2 YYNGEE. This CDR3 has 16 residues. This CDR3 is CASSPGSRSSYNEQFF. For the CDR3, the DNA is TGTGCCAGCAGCCCCGGGAGCCGTAGCTCCTACAATGAGCAGTTCTTC.

The chain is built from TRBV6-5 and TRBJ1-2, with no clear D. V was shortened by 6 bases and J by 4 bases, with 9 bases between the two germline ends. This CDR3 is 12 amino acids long. From germline, CDR1 is MNHEY and CDR2 SVGAGI. CDR3 protein: CASRGSGYGYTF. CDR3 in DNA: TGTGCCAGCAGGGGGTCGGGCTATGGCTACACCTTC.

This clone has just one count. The genes are TRBV5-1 and TRBJ2-3, with D hard to call. The CDR3 extends over 15 amino acids. The V end lost 4 bases, the J end lost 0 bases, and 12 bases lay between the germline ends. CDR1 and CDR2 from the germline V gene are SGHRS and YFSETQ. CDR3 DNA sequence: TGCGCCAGCAGCACCGACACCTCTAGCACAGATACGCAGTATTTT. Translation gives CASSTDTSSTDTQYF.